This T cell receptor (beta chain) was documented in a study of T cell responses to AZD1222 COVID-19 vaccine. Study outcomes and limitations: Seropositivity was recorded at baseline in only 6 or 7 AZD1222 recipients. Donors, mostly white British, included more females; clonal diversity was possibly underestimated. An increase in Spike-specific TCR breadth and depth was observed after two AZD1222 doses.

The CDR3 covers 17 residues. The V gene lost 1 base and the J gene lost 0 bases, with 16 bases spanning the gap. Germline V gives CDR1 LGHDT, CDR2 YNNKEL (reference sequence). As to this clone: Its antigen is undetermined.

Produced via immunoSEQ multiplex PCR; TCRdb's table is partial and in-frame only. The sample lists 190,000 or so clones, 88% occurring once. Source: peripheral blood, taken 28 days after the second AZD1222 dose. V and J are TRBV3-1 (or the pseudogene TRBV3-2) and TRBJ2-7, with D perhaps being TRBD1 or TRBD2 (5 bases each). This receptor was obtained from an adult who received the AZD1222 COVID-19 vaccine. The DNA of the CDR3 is TGTGCCAGCAGCCAAGCGCCCCCGGGACGCCGCTCCTACGAGCAGTACTTC. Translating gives CASSQAPPGRRSYEQYF.